The entry below describes one TCR beta chain. The V gene lost 9 bases and the J gene lost 5 bases, with 19 bases spanning the gap. This CDR3 has 15 residues. Amplified TCR beta CDR3 regions derived from RNA transcripts. Carried out on the TCR CDR3, a first-round RT-PCR used the HTBI primer set. TCRdb processed the multiplex PCR reads anew with MiXCR; each CDR3 protein has one entry. The sample lists hundreds of thousands of distinct CDR3 sequences; roughly a sixth were seen once. This entry belongs to a study of T cells in Graves' hyperthyroidism and ophthalmopathy. The receptor's source is a woman aged 45-65 years with Graves' hyperthyroidism that later progressed to Graves' ophthalmopathy. The sequenced sample consisted of blood. The V call is TRBV12-3 or TRBV12-4, the J call TRBJ2-2, with D tentatively TRBD2 (5 bases). CDR3 in DNA: TGTGCCAGTCTATTTTGGGAGTTTGGGACCGGGGAGCTGTTTTTT. Translation: CASLFWEFGTGELFF.